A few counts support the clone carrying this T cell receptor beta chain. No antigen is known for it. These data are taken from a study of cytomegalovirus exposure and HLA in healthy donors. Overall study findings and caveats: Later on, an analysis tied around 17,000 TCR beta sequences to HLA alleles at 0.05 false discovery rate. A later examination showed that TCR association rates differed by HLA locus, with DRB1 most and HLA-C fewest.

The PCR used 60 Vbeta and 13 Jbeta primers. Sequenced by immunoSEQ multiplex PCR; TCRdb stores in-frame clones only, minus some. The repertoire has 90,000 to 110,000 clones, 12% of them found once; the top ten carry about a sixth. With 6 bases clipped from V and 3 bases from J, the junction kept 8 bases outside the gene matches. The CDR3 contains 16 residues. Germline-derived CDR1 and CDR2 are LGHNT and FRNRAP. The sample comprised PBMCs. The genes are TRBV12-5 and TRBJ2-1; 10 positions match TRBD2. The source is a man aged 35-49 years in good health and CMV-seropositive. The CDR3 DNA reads TGTGCTAGTGGCCCTGGGACTAGCGCCTACTACAATGAGCAGTTCTTC. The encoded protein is CASGPGTSAYYNEQFF.